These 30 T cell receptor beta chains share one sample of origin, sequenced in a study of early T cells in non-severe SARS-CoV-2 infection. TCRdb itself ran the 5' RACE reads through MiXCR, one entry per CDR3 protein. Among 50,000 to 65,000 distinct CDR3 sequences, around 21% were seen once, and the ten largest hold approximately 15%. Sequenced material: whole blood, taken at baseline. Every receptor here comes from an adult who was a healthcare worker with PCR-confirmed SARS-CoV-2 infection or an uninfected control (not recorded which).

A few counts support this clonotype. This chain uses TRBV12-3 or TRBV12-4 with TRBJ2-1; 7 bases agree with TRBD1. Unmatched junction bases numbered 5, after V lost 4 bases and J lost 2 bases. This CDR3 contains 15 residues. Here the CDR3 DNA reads TGTGCCAGCAGTTCAACCGGGACAGCCTACAATGAGCAGTTCTTC. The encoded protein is CASSSTGTAYNEQFF.

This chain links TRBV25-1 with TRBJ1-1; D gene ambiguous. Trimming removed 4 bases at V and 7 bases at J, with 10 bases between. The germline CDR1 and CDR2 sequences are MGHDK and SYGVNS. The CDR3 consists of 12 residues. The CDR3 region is CASSGPRLEAFF. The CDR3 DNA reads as TGTGCCAGCAGTGGACCTAGACTTGAAGCTTTCTTT. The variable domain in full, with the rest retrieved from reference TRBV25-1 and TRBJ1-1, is EADIYQTPRYLVIGTGKKITLECSQTMGHDKMYWYQQDPGMELHLIHYSYGVNSTEKGDLSSESTVSRIRTEHFPLTLESARPSHTSQYLCASSGPRLEAFFGQGTRLTVV.

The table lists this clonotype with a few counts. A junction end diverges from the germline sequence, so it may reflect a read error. In nucleotides, the CDR3 is TGTGCCAGCAGTATAGCAGGGGGCAGCGATGAGCAGTTCTTC. This sequence encodes CASSIAGGSDEQFF. The J gene is TRBJ2-1, the V gene TRBV12-3 or TRBV12-4; the match to TRBD1 covers 8 bases. The CDR3 extends over 14 amino acids.

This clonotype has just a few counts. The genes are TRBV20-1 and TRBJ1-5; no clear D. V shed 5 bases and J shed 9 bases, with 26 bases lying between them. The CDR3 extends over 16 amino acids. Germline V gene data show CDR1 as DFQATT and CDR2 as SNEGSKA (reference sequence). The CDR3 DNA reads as TGCAGTGCTCTTGCGCTGCAGGTCCCCCCGGCCGGGCCCCAGCATTTT. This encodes CSALALQVPPAGPQHF.

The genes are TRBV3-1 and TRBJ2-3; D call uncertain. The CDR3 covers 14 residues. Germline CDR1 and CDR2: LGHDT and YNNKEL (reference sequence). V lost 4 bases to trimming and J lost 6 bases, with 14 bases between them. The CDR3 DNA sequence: TGTGCCAGCAGCCGTAGACGGCTCGGGGATACGCAGTATTTT. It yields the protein CASSRRRLGDTQYF.

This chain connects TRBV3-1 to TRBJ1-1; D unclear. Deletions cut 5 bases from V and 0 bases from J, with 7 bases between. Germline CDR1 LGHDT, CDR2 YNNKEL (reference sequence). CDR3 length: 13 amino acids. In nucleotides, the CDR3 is TGTGCCAGCAGCTATTCGGTGAACACTGAAGCTTTCTTT. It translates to CASSYSVNTEAFF.

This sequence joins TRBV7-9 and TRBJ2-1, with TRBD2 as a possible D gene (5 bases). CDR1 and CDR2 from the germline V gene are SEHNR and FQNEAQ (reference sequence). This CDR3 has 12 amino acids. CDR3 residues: CAAGKESNEQFF. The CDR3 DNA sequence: TGTGCAGCCGGGAAGGAGAGCAATGAGCAGTTCTTC.

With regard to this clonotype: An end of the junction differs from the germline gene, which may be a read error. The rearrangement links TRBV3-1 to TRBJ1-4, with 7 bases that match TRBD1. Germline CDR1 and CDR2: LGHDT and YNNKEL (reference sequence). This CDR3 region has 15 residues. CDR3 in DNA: TGTGCCAGTAGCCTCACGGGACAGATGAATGAAAAACTGTTTTTT. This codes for CASSLTGQMNEKLFF.

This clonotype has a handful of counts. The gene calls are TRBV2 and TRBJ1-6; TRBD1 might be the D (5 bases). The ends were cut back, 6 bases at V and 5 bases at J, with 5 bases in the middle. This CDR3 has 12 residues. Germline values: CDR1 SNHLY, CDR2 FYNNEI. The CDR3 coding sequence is TGTGCCAGCAGACAGGATAATTCACCCCTCCACTTT. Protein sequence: CASRQDNSPLHF.

The DNA of the CDR3 is TGCGCGTGCCGCACGGAGAGCTCCTACGAGCAGTACTTC. It translates to CACRTESSYEQYF. The J gene is TRBJ2-7, the V gene TRBV10-2; D uncertain. CDR1 and CDR2 (germline): WSHSY, SAAADI. This CDR3 has 13 amino acids.

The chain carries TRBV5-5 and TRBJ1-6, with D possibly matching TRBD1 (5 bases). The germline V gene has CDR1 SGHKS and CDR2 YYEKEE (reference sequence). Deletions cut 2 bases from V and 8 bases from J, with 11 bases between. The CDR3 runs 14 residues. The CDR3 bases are TGTGCCAGCAGCTTCAACCCAGGGTATTCACCCCTCCACTTT. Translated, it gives CASSFNPGYSPLHF.

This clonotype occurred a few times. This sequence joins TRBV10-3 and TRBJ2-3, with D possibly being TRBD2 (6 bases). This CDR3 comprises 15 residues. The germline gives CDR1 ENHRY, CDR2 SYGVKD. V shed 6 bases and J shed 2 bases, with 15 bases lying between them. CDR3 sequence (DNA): TGTGCCATCAGGGGCTTAGCGGACCCCACAGATACGCAGTATTTT. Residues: CAIRGLADPTDTQYF.

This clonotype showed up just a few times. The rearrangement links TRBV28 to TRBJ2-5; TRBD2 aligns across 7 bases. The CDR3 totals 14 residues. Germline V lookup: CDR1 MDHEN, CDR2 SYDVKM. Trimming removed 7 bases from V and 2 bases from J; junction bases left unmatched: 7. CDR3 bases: TGTGCCAGCAACGCCGGACTAGAACAAGAGACCCAGTACTTC. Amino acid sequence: CASNAGLEQETQYF.

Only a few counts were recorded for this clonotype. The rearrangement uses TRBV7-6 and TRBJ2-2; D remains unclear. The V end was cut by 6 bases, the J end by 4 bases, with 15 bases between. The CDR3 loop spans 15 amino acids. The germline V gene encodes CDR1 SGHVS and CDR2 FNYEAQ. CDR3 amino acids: CASRVVSASTGELFF. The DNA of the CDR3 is TGTGCCAGCAGAGTCGTGTCAGCTAGCACCGGGGAGCTGTTTTTT. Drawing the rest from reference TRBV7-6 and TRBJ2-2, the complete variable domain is GAGVSQSPRYKVTKRGQDVALRCDPISGHVSLYWYRQALGQGPEFLTYFNYEAQQDKSGLPNDRFSAERPEGSISTLTIQRTEQRDSAMYRCASRVVSASTGELFFGEGSRLTVL.

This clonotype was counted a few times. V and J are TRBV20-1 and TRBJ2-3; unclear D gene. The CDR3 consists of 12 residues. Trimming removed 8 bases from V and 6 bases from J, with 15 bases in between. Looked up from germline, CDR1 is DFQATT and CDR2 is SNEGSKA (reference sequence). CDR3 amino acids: CSRLALGDTQYF. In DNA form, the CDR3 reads TGCAGTAGACTGGCACTCGGGGATACGCAGTATTTT.

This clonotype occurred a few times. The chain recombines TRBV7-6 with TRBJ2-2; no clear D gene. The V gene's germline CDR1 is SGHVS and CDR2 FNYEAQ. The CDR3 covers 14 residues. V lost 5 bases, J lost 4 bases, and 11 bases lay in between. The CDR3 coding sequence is TGTGCCAGCAGCCCTAGAGGCGGCACCGGGGAGCTGTTTTTT. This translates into CASSPRGGTGELFF.

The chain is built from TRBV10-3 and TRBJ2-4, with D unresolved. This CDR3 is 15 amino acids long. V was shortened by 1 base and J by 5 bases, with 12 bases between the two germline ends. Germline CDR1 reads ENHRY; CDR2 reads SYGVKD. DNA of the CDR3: TGTGCCATCAGTGAGTTTTTAGCAGATCAAAACATTCAGTACTTC. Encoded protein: CAISEFLADQNIQYF.

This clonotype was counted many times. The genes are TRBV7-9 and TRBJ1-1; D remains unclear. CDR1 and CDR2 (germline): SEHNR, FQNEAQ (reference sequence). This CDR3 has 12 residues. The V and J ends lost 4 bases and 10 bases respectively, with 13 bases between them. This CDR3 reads CASSWGPGAAFF. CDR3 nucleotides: TGTGCCAGCAGCTGGGGTCCGGGCGCAGCTTTCTTT.

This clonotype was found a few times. The CDR3 DNA reads as TGCAGTGCCGCAGGGGGCACAGTGAACACTGAAGCTTTCTTT. Its translation is CSAAGGTVNTEAFF. The chain employs TRBV20-1 and TRBJ1-1; 8 bases match TRBD1. This CDR3 comprises 14 residues. From germline, CDR1 is DFQATT and CDR2 SNEGSKA (reference sequence). V dropped 6 bases and J dropped 0; count of bases not matched to a gene: 6.

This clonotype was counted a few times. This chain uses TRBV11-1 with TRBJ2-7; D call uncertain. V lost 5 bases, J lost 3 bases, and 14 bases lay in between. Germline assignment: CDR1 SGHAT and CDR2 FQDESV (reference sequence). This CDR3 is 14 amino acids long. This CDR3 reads CASSDRTDRYEQYF. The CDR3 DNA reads TGTGCCAGCAGCGACCGGACGGACCGCTACGAGCAGTACTTC. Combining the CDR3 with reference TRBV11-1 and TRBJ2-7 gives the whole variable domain EAEVAQSPRYKITEKSQAVAFWCDPISGHATLYWYRQILGQGPELLVQFQDESVVDDSQLPKDRFSAERLKGVDSTLKIQPAELGDSAMYLCASSDRTDRYEQYFGPGTRLTVT.

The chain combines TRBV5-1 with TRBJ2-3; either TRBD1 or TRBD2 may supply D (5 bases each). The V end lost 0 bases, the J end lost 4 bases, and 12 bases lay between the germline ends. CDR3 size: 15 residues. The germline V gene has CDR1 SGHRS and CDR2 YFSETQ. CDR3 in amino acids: CASSLGDPAADTQYF. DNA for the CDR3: TGCGCCAGCAGCTTGGGGGACCCGGCAGCAGATACGCAGTATTTT.

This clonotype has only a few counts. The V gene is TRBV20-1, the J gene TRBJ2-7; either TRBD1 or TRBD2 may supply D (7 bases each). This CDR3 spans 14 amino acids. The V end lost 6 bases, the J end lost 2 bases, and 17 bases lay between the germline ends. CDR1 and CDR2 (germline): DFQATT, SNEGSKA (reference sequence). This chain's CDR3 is CSARGGGGAYEQYF. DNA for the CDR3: TGCAGTGCCCGAGGGGGCGGGGGAGCCTACGAGCAGTACTTC.

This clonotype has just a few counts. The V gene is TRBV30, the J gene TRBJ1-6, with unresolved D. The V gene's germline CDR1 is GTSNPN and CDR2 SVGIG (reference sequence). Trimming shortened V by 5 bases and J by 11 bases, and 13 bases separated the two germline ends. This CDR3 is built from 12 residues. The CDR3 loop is CAWGRASTPLHF. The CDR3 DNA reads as TGTGCCTGGGGAAGGGCTTCAACACCCCTCCACTTT.

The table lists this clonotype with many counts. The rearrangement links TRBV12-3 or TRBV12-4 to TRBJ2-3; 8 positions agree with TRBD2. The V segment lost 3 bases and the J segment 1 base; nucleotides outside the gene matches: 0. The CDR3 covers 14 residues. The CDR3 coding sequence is TGTGCCAGCAGTTTTAGCGGGGGCACAGATACGCAGTATTTT. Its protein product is CASSFSGGTDTQYF.

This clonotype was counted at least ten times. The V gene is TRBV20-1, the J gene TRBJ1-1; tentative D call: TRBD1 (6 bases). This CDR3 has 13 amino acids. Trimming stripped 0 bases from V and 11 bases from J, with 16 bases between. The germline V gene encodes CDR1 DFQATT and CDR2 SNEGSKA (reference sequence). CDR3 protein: CSARDQGTLQAFF. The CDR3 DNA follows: TGCAGTGCTAGAGATCAGGGGACCCTACAGGCTTTCTTT.

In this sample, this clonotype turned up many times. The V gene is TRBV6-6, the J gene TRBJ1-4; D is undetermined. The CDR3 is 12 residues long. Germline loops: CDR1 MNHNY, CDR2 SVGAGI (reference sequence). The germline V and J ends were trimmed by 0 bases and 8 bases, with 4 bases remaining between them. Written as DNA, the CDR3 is TGTGCCAGCAGTTACTCGGACGAAAAACTGTTTTTT. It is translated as CASSYSDEKLFF.

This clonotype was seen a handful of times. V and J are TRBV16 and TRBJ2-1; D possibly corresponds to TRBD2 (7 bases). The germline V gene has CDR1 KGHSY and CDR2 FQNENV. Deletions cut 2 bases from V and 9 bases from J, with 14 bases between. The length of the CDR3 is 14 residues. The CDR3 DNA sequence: TGTGCCAGCAGCCAACCGGGGGGCTATGGTGAGCAGTTCTTC. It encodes CASSQPGGYGEQFF.

The CDR3 nucleotides are TGTGCCAGCAGTGGCGGGGGCCAGGACGAGCAGTACTTC. It yields the protein CASSGGGQDEQYF. The V call is TRBV2, the J call TRBJ2-7; tentatively, D is TRBD2 (7 bases). Germline loops: CDR1 SNHLY, CDR2 FYNNEI. V lost 4 bases to trimming and J lost 5 bases, with 12 bases between them. This CDR3 spans 13 amino acids. The entire variable domain, with the rest obtained from reference TRBV2 and TRBJ2-7, is as follows: EPEVTQTPSHQVTQMGQEVILRCVPISNHLYFYWYRQILGQKVEFLVSFYNNEISEKSEIFDDQFSVERPDGSNFTLKIRSTKLEDSAMYFCASSGGGQDEQYFGPGTRLTVT.

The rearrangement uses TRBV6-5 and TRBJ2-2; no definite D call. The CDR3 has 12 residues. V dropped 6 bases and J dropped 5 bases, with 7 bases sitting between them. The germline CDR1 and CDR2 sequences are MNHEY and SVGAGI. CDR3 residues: CASRRMTGELFF. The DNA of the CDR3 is TGTGCCAGCAGAAGAATGACCGGGGAGCTGTTTTTT.

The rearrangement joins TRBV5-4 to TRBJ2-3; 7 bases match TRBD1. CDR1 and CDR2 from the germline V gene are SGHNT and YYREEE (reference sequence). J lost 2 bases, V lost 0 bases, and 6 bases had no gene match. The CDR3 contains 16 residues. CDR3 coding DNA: TGTGCCAGCAGCTTGGCCGGGACAGACTCCACAGATACGCAGTATTTT. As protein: CASSLAGTDSTDTQYF.